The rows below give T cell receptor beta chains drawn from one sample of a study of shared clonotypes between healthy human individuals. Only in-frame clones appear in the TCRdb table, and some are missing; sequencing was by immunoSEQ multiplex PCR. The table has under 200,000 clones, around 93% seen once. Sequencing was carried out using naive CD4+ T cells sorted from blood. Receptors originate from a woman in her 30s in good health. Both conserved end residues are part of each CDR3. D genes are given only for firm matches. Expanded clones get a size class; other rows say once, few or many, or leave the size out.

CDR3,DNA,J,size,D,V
CASSSPGTRGGPDTQYF,TGTGCCAGCAGTTCCCCTGGGACTAGGGGGGGCCCAGATACGCAGTATTTT,TRBJ2-3,.,TRBD2,TRBV28
CASSRERGQGDEDTQYF,TGCGCCAGCAGCCGGGAGCGGGGACAGGGCGACGAAGATACGCAGTATTTT,TRBJ2-3,.,TRBD1,TRBV5-1
CASSKFRSAIYPQHF,TGTGCCAGCAGCAAATTCCGGTCGGCAATTTATCCCCAGCATTTT,TRBJ1-5,.,.,TRBV21-1
CASRWGKEQFF,TGTGCCAGCAGGTGGGGTAAGGAGCAGTTCTTC,TRBJ2-1,.,.,TRBV28
CASSSIGQKGYEQYF,TGTGCCAGCAGTTCCATCGGGCAGAAGGGCTACGAGCAGTACTTC,TRBJ2-7,.,.,TRBV28
CASSLGSGATEAFF,TGCGCCAGCAGCTTGGGGTCGGGCGCAACTGAAGCTTTCTTT,TRBJ1-1,.,.,TRBV5-1
CASSLATSYNEQFF,TGCGCCAGCAGCTTGGCCACGTCCTACAATGAGCAGTTCTTC,TRBJ2-1,.,.,TRBV5-1
CASSRGQAYNEQFF,TGTGCCAGCAGCCGGGGACAGGCGTACAATGAGCAGTTCTTC,TRBJ2-1,.,TRBD1,TRBV7-9
CASSVTGRMNTEAFF,TGTGCCAGTAGTGTGACGGGACGGATGAACACTGAAGCTTTCTTT,TRBJ1-1,.,.,TRBV19
CAWSPGASYEQYF,TGTGCCTGGAGCCCGGGAGCCTCCTACGAGCAGTACTTC,TRBJ2-7,.,.,TRBV30
CASSQDLGRYEQYF,TGTGCCAGCAGTCAAGATCTGGGCCGCTACGAGCAGTACTTC,TRBJ2-7,.,.,TRBV2
CASSRLSGQGHYGYTF,TGTGCCAGCAGCCGACTATCAGGCCAAGGTCACTATGGCTACACCTTC,TRBJ1-2,.,.,TRBV14
CASSEDWTGYEQYF,TGTGCCAGCAGTGAAGACTGGACAGGGTACGAGCAGTACTTC,TRBJ2-7,.,TRBD1,TRBV2
CASSLATSGQYF,TGTGCCAGCAGTTTAGCGACTAGCGGGCAGTACTTC,TRBJ2-5,.,TRBD2,TRBV28
CASSSRPGARTEAFF,TGTGCCAGCAGTTCCCGTCCGGGGGCTAGAACTGAAGCTTTCTTT,TRBJ1-1,.,.,TRBV28
CASSPTTGDTGNTIYF,TGTGCCAGCTCACCGACGACAGGGGACACGGGAAACACCATATATTTT,TRBJ1-3,.,TRBD1,TRBV18
CASRGGPNEKLFF,TGTGCCAGCCGAGGGGGACCTAATGAAAAACTGTTTTTT,TRBJ1-4,.,.,TRBV6-4
CASSPRVAISGANVLTF,TGTGCCAGCTCACCACGAGTTGCCATCTCTGGGGCCAACGTCCTGACTTTC,TRBJ2-6,.,.,TRBV18
CASSFPGTGNTEAFF,TGCGCCAGCAGCTTCCCCGGGACAGGGAACACTGAAGCTTTCTTT,TRBJ1-1,.,TRBD1,TRBV5-1
CASSRLAGGSYNEQFF,TGTGCCAGCAGCCGACTAGCGGGAGGGTCCTACAATGAGCAGTTCTTC,TRBJ2-1,.,TRBD2,TRBV4-2
CASSFSGWQGDEKLFF,TGTGCCAGCAGCTTTTCTGGTTGGCAGGGGGATGAAAAACTGTTTTTT,TRBJ1-4,.,TRBD1,TRBV13
CASSADSSWGRDEQYF,TGTGCCAGCAGCGCCGATAGTAGTTGGGGGAGGGACGAGCAGTACTTC,TRBJ2-7,.,TRBD2,TRBV7-2
CASSPPGELSTEAFF,TGTGCCAGCTCACCACCAGGGGAACTTTCCACTGAAGCTTTCTTT,TRBJ1-1,.,.,TRBV18
CASSSPSGRGSTDTQYF,TGTGCCAGCAGTTCACCAAGCGGGAGGGGGAGCACAGATACGCAGTATTTT,TRBJ2-3,.,TRBD2,TRBV27
CASSLSTGVYDEQFF,TGCGCCAGCAGCTTGAGTACAGGGGTGTACGATGAGCAGTTCTTC,TRBJ2-1,.,TRBD1,TRBV5-1
CASGTGTSDYNEQFF,TGTGCCAGCGGCACCGGGACTAGCGATTACAATGAGCAGTTCTTC,TRBJ2-1,.,TRBD2,TRBV9
CASSLAAAGIYGYTF,TGTGCCAGCAGTTTGGCCGCGGCAGGGATCTATGGCTACACCTTC,TRBJ1-2,once,.,TRBV28
CASRQRRYEQYF,TGCGCCAGCAGACAAAGACGGTACGAGCAGTACTTC,TRBJ2-7,.,.,TRBV10-2
CASRKGDLVGNTIYF,TGTGCCAGCAGAAAGGGGGACCTGGTCGGAAACACCATATATTTT,TRBJ1-3,.,.,TRBV6-1
CSARSGGEQYF,TGCAGTGCTAGATCTGGCGGGGAGCAGTACTTC,TRBJ2-5,.,.,TRBV20-1
CASSALAGGLWEQFF,TGTGCCAGCAGCGCACTAGCGGGAGGTCTTTGGGAGCAGTTCTTC,TRBJ2-1,.,TRBD2,TRBV7-2
CASRAPSEGEQYF,TGCGCCAGCAGGGCCCCATCGGAAGGAGAGCAGTACTTC,TRBJ2-7,.,.,TRBV5-1
CASSLGQDNSPLHF,TGTGCCAGCAGCTTGGGTCAGGATAATTCACCCCTCCACTTT,TRBJ1-6,once,.,TRBV5-4
CASSLNGRDNEQYF,TGCGCCAGCAGCTTGAACGGGAGGGATAACGAGCAGTACTTC,TRBJ2-7,.,TRBD2,TRBV5-1
CATSSVGLEFEQFF,TGTGCCACCAGCAGCGTGGGTTTGGAATTTGAGCAGTTCTTC,TRBJ2-1,.,.,TRBV15
CASNRDWGSYEQYF,TGCGCCAGCAACCGGGACTGGGGCTCCTACGAGCAGTACTTC,TRBJ2-7,.,.,TRBV5-1
CASSLVWDSPAGYTF,TGTGCCAGCAGTTTAGTCTGGGACAGTCCGGCCGGCTACACCTTC,TRBJ1-2,once,TRBD1,TRBV27
CASTSARNSYEQYF,TGTGCCAGCACGTCGGCCCGTAACTCCTACGAGCAGTACTTC,TRBJ2-7,once,.,TRBV27
CASSLFAGGPDTQYF,TGCGCCAGCAGCTTGTTTGCGGGAGGGCCAGATACGCAGTATTTT,TRBJ2-3,.,TRBD2,TRBV5-1
CASSPVDVNTEAFF,TGTGCCAGCTCACCAGTCGACGTGAACACTGAAGCTTTCTTT,TRBJ1-1,once,.,TRBV18
CASSLPYREVEEQYF,TGTGCCAGCAGTTTGCCCTACAGGGAAGTAGAGGAGCAGTACTTC,TRBJ2-5,.,.,TRBV28
CASSFGTAASYEQYF,TGTGCCAGCAGTTTTGGGACGGCCGCCTCCTACGAGCAGTACTTC,TRBJ2-7,.,.,TRBV28
CASRYDRDLPYEQYF,TGTGCCAGCAGATATGACAGGGACCTACCCTACGAGCAGTACTTC,TRBJ2-7,.,TRBD1,TRBV6-5
CASSPGQGFVYEQYF,TGTGCCAGCAGTCCGGGACAGGGTTTTGTCTACGAGCAGTACTTC,TRBJ2-7,.,TRBD1,TRBV28
CGSQARGINGYTF,TGTGGCTCTCAAGCGCGGGGTATAAATGGCTACACCTTC,TRBJ1-2,.,.,TRBV6-1
CASSDIKPPNNEQFF,TGTGCCAGCAGTGACATTAAACCACCGAACAATGAGCAGTTCTTC,TRBJ2-1,.,.,TRBV6-6
CATHGLSQETQYF,TGTGCCACCCATGGGTTGAGTCAAGAGACCCAGTACTTC,TRBJ2-5,.,.,TRBV25-1
CASSLVGANVLTF,TGTGCCAGCAGCCTCGTCGGGGCCAACGTCCTGACTTTC,TRBJ2-6,.,.,TRBV7-9
CASSPLITQPQHF,TGTGCCAGCAGTCCGTTAATCACTCAGCCCCAGCATTTT,TRBJ1-5,.,.,TRBV27
CASRYERQGHGYTF,TGTGCCAGCAGGTACGAGCGGCAGGGCCATGGCTACACCTTC,TRBJ1-2,.,.,TRBV28
CASSQELGEAFF,TGCGCCAGCAGCCAAGAGTTAGGAGAAGCTTTCTTT,TRBJ1-1,.,.,TRBV4-1
CASSLSVLAGVINEQYF,TGTGCCAGCAGCTTGTCCGTACTAGCGGGAGTCATCAACGAGCAGTACTTC,TRBJ2-7,.,TRBD2,TRBV5-4
CASTDRVLQPQHF,TGTGCCAGCACCGACAGGGTACTTCAGCCCCAGCATTTT,TRBJ1-5,.,TRBD1,TRBV6-6
CATILTGFVGGYTF,TGTGCCACCATACTGACAGGGTTCGTGGGAGGCTACACCTTC,TRBJ1-2,few,TRBD1,TRBV6-1